These T cell receptor beta chains were read from a single sample in a study of blood T cell repertoires in COVID-19. Only in-frame clones appear in the TCRdb table, and some are missing; sequencing was by immunoSEQ multiplex PCR. The table includes 250,000 to 350,000 clones, about nine tenths detected once. Sequences were obtained from peripheral blood. These receptors came from a woman aged 30 to 39 with COVID-19, enrolled during active disease. CDR3s leave out the opening cysteine and the closing phenylalanine or tryptophan. D genes are given only for firm matches. Not every row has a clone size; where given, it reads once, few, many or a size class.

J | size | D | length | V | CDR3
TRBJ2-2 | NA | NA | 14 | TRBV7-9 | ASSLGHNSATGELF
TRBJ1-2 | NA | TRBD1 | 11 | TRBV7-6 | ASSSNQGGGYT
TRBJ2-7 | NA | TRBD2 | 13 | TRBV6-1 | ASSEGGLVIGEQY
TRBJ1-5 | NA | NA | 13 | TRBV2 | ASSLETQGYQPQH
TRBJ2-7 | NA | NA | 11 | TRBV9 | ASSDETFYEQY
TRBJ2-5 | NA | NA | 11 | TRBV29-1 | SVGVVQQETQY
TRBJ2-2 | NA | TRBD2 | 15 | TRBV9 | ASSPFSGSGNSGELF
TRBJ1-5 | NA | NA | 13 | TRBV6-2/TRBV6-3 | ASSYVGGGNQPQH
TRBJ2-7 | NA | NA | 11 | TRBV5-1 | ASSFRDNYEQY
TRBJ1-5 | NA | NA | 11 | TRBV6-5 | ASSRSEGQPQH
TRBJ1-2 | NA | NA | 12 | TRBV2 | ASSPDEGPRGYT
TRBJ1-4 | NA | TRBD1 | 12 | TRBV6-1 | ASSEGQGFEKLF
TRBJ1-4 | NA | TRBD1 | 11 | TRBV7-2 | ASGPGQGEKLF
TRBJ2-7 | NA | TRBD1 | 10 | TRBV6-5 | ASGDSSYEQY
TRBJ1-1 | NA | NA | 11 | TRBV18 | ASAITGNTEAF
TRBJ2-1 | NA | NA | 12 | TRBV5-1 | ASSSEGPYNEQF
TRBJ2-1 | NA | TRBD2 | 15 | TRBV16 | ASSQGTSGRTYNEQF
TRBJ2-5 | NA | TRBD1 | 15 | TRBV6-1 | ASSDTLRGGGRETQY
TRBJ2-1 | NA | NA | 14 | TRBV7-8 | ASRQSRAGSYNEQF
TRBJ1-4 | NA | NA | 11 | TRBV18 | ASSPKLFEKLF
TRBJ2-5 | NA | TRBD2 | 14 | TRBV15 | ATSIPGLAFRETQY
TRBJ1-2 | NA | NA | 10 | TRBV29-1 | SVVNSLTGYT
TRBJ2-1 | NA | TRBD2 | 12 | TRBV29-1 | SVTTSGRVNEQF
TRBJ2-3 | NA | TRBD2 | 14 | TRBV5-4 | ASSPRTSGIRMYPY
TRBJ2-3 | NA | NA | 13 | TRBV5-1 | ASSSGGSPVDTQY
TRBJ1-4 | NA | NA | 12 | TRBV7-9 | ASSLRTSNEKLF
TRBJ1-2 | NA | TRBD1 | 12 | TRBV5-6 | ASRTDRWAYGYT
TRBJ1-2 | NA | NA | 12 | TRBV15 | ATSRAEGNYGYT
TRBJ2-7 | NA | NA | 11 | TRBV5-1 | ASSFGGSYEQY
TRBJ2-4 | few | NA | 13 | TRBV5-1 | ASSFEGAEGNIQY
TRBJ2-7 | NA | TRBD2 | 15 | TRBV19 | ASSPGLATGFNYEQY